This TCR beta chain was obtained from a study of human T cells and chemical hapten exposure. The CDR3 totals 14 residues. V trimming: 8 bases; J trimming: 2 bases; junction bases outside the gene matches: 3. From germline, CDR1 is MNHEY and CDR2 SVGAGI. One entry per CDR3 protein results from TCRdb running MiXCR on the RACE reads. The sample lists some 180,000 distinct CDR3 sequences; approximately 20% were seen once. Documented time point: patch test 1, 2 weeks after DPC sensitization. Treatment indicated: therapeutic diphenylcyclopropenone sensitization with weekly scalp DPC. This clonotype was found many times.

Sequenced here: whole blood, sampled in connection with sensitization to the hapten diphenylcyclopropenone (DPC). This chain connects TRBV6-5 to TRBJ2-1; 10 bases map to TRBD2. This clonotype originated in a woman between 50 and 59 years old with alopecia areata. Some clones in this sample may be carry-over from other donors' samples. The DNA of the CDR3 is TGTGCCAGCTGGAGCGGGAGGGCCTACAATGAGCAGTTCTTC. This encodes CASWSGRAYNEQFF.